The source of this T cell receptor (beta chain) is a study of blood T cells in healthy people across ages. This clonotype was seen only a few times. The antigen is undetermined. V gave up 6 bases and J gave up 6 bases, with 15 bases separating them. The CDR3 spans 13 residues. From germline, CDR1 is SGHTA and CDR2 FQGNSA. A second PCR, run for about 6 to 11 cycles, used a sample-barcoded 5' primer plus a J-beta primer mix. All cDNA molecules were each tagged by a template-switch adaptor with 12 random nucleotides. Per sample, CDR3-containing paired-end reads numbered at least 3 million. Via MiXCR, TCRdb re-called the 5' RACE reads, giving one row per CDR3 protein. In the table there are some 1.4 million distinct CDR3 sequences, 35% to 45% of which are singletons. Study-wide findings and caveats: The recorded TCR beta diversity per million T cells decreased in a roughly linear manner with age.

Sequenced sample: blood. This chain connects TRBV7-2 to TRBJ2-7; TRBD2 is a possible D gene (5 bases). The TCR was taken from a woman younger than 35 in good health. The CDR3 DNA reads as TGTGCCAGCAGGAACCCGGCGGGCCGCGAGCAGTACTTC. It yields the protein CASRNPAGREQYF.